This TCR beta chain was documented in a study of cytomegalovirus exposure and HLA in healthy donors. About this clone: The antigen remains undetermined.

Findings and caveats of the study: A highly shared variant cluster was judged a likely technical artifact. A further, later analysis showed that HLA-associated TCR beta chains (compared with equally common others) were more clonally expanded.

Germline V CDR1 and CDR2: KGHSH, LQKENI. V trimming: 4 bases; J trimming: 8 bases; junction bases outside the gene matches: 9. This CDR3 contains 15 residues. The PCR ran on 60 Vbeta and 13 Jbeta primers. TCRdb's table, derived via immunoSEQ multiplex PCR, lists solely in-frame clones and lacks some. This sample carries under 130,000 clones, roughly 73% of them seen once, and the ten largest clones take about 8.6%. This sequence joins TRBV18 and TRBJ1-4; TRBD1 aligns across 8 bases. The sequencing input was PBMCs. This TCR was sampled from a woman aged 40 to 50 in good health and CMV-seropositive. This chain's CDR3 is CASSRSTGVGEKLFF. For the CDR3, the DNA is TGTGCCAGCTCACGATCGACAGGGGTAGGGGAAAAACTGTTTTTT.